This is a list of T cell receptor beta chains from one sample in a study of cytomegalovirus exposure and HLA in healthy donors. Some clones are missing from TCRdb's copy, which holds only in-frame ones; the method was immunoSEQ multiplex PCR. The profile shows approximately 150,000 clones, around four fifths of them singletons. Sequencing was carried out using PBMCs. The receptors were sampled from a man between 25 and 39 years old in good health and CMV-seropositive. CDR3s include the opening cysteine and the closing phenylalanine or tryptophan. D genes are given only for firm matches. Where a row states a size, it is once, few, many or the class of an expanded clone; other rows omit it.

TRBV6-5	.	TRBJ1-3	.	CASSRGSGNTIYF	TGTGCCAGCAGCCGGGGGTCTGGAAACACCATATATTTT
TRBV18	.	TRBJ1-4	.	CASSPGGRFNEKLFF	TGTGCCAGCTCACCAGGCGGGCGGTTTAATGAAAAACTGTTTTTT
TRBV7-9	.	TRBJ1-4	TRBD1	CASKPQGSNEKLFF	TGTGCCAGCAAACCACAGGGGAGTAATGAAAAACTGTTTTTT
TRBV20-1	.	TRBJ2-5	TRBD2	CSRGGVETQYF	TGCAGTCGGGGGGGCGTTGAGACCCAGTACTTC
TRBV6-5	.	TRBJ2-1	.	CASSAYNEQFF	TGTGCCAGCAGCGCCTACAATGAGCAGTTCTTC
TRBV4-3	.	TRBJ1-1	.	CASSATYTDSLGAFF	TGCGCCAGCAGTGCCACCTATACGGACAGCCTGGGGGCTTTCTTT
TRBV4-1	.	TRBJ2-3	TRBD2	CASSRRLAGYSTDTQYF	TGCGCCAGCAGCCGACGACTAGCGGGGTATAGCACAGATACGCAGTATTTT
TRBV6-6	once	TRBJ1-6	.	CASKTGNSPLHF	TGTGCCAGCAAAACAGGGAATTCACCCCTCCACTTT
TRBV5-1	.	TRBJ2-2	TRBD2	CASSASGTYTGELFF	TGCGCCAGCAGCGCTAGCGGTACTTACACCGGGGAGCTGTTTTTT
TRBV6-5	.	TRBJ1-1	.	CASSYAGRNTEAFF	TGTGCCAGCAGTTATGCAGGCAGGAACACTGAAGCTTTCTTT
TRBV28	.	TRBJ2-1	.	CASSWVTGGGLDNEQFF	TGTGCCAGCAGTTGGGTCACAGGGGGGGGCTTGGACAATGAGCAGTTCTTC
TRBV5-1	once	TRBJ2-3	.	CASSGGSPGDTQYF	TGCGCCAGCAGCGGGGGGAGCCCTGGGGATACGCAGTATTTT
TRBV6-5	.	TRBJ1-2	.	CASSYLRYRSGYTF	TGTGCCAGCAGTTACTTAAGGTACAGGTCTGGCTACACCTTC